This T cell receptor beta chain was observed in a study of blood T cell repertoires in COVID-19. Study context: T cells, B-cell-depleted T cells, or PBMCs provided the cDNA or gDNA that served as material.

CDR1 is SGHRS, CDR2 YFSETQ, per germline. Between the trimmed V and J ends, which lost 4 bases and 2 bases, there was a span of 11 bases. The CDR3 consists of 14 residues. Authors' analysis steps: Estimation of nucleated cell counts relied on the amplification of reference gene primers. Using immunoSEQ multiplex PCR, the repertoire was profiled, and TCRdb retains in-frame clones only, with some absent. The D gene and trimming were derived from the DNA, and the V and J assignments and clone size from that table. The profile shows fewer than 95,000 clones, around 86% of them singletons. V and J are TRBV5-1 and TRBJ2-3; D possibly corresponds to TRBD2 (7 bases). The sequenced sample was peripheral blood. The sequence derives from a man between 50 and 59 years old with active or convalescent COVID-19. In DNA, the CDR3 is TGCGCCAGCAGCACGGGGGGCTACACAGATACGCAGTATTTT. The encoded protein is CASSTGGYTDTQYF.